The 26 T cell receptor beta chains below were found in one sample sequenced in a study of T-cell reconstitution after alpha-beta-depleted transplantation in children. A library of TCRbeta sequences, prepared with unique molecular identifiers, was generated. TCRdb used MiXCR to reprocess the PCR reads, holding one entry per CDR3 protein. The sample has a few hundred thousand distinct CDR3 sequences, 23% seen once; the top ten hold around 9.9%. The material was PBMCs, mostly from graft donor cells, obtained 180 days after TCRalphabeta/CD19-depleted stem cell transplant. The receptor source for this set is a male patient between 10 and 17 years old who had a stem cell transplant for acute lymphoblastic leukemia, so the T cells may come from the graft donor.

The rearrangement uses TRBV5-1 and TRBJ2-5; 9 bases fit TRBD1. This CDR3 spans 16 amino acids. The V and J ends lost 0 bases and 7 bases, in that order; junction bases with no gene match: 10. Germline V gene sequence: CDR1 SGHRS, CDR2 YFSETQ. The CDR3: CASSLAPTGGSRTQYF. The CDR3 DNA sequence: TGCGCCAGCAGCTTGGCCCCGACAGGGGGGTCGAGGACCCAGTACTTC.

The table lists this clonotype with a few counts. The genes are TRBV6-5 and TRBJ1-1; D gene uncertain. V lost 6 bases and J lost 8, with 10 bases in between. Germline V gene sequence: CDR1 MNHEY, CDR2 SVGAGI. The CDR3 runs 11 residues. The CDR3 coding sequence is TGTGCCAGCAGGCGGAAGGAAGAAGCTTTCTTT. It is translated as CASRRKEEAFF.

A note on this clonotype: Compared with germline, one end of the junction differs, possibly owing to a read error. The V gene is TRBV5-1, the J gene TRBJ1-2; TRBD1 is a possible D gene (5 bases). Germline CDR1 SGHRS, CDR2 YFSETQ. This CDR3 comprises 16 residues. The CDR3 DNA follows: TGCTCCAGCAGCCTCCTACCGGGACGGACTTACTATGGCTACACCTTC. Protein product: CSSSLLPGRTYYGYTF.

There are many counts of this clonotype. The J gene is TRBJ2-7, the V gene TRBV12-3 or TRBV12-4, with TRBD2 identical over 11 bases. V trimming: 5 bases; J trimming: 2 bases; junction bases outside the gene matches: 2. CDR3 length: 14 residues. The CDR3 DNA is TGTGCCAGCAGTCCTAGCGGGAGGACCTACGAGCAGTACTTC. This sequence encodes CASSPSGRTYEQYF.

The chain recombines TRBV7-6 with TRBJ1-4, with TRBD1 as a possible D gene (5 bases). The CDR3 is 15 residues long. Germline CDR1 reads SGHVS; CDR2 reads FNYEAQ. Trimming left V 5 bases short and J 5 bases short, with 15 bases between. The CDR3 bases are TGTGCCAGCAGCGCCCAGGGACTGGGGAATGAAAAACTGTTTTTT. Protein sequence: CASSAQGLGNEKLFF. The variable domain in full, with the rest retrieved from reference TRBV7-6 and TRBJ1-4, is GAGVSQSPRYKVTKRGQDVALRCDPISGHVSLYWYRQALGQGPEFLTYFNYEAQQDKSGLPNDRFSAERPEGSISTLTIQRTEQRDSAMYRCASSAQGLGNEKLFFGSGTQLSVL.

This clonotype was counted between two and nine times. J is TRBJ2-5 and V is TRBV29-1, with D tentatively TRBD1 (5 bases). The CDR3 loop spans 14 amino acids. Trimming left V 1 base short and J 2 bases short, with 11 bases between. Germline V gene sequence: CDR1 SQVTM, CDR2 ANQGSEA. CDR3 in DNA: TGCAGCGTTGAAGTTGGACAACGGCAAGAGACCCAGTACTTC. Its translation is CSVEVGQRQETQYF.

The rearrangement links TRBV9 to TRBJ1-3; D gene uncertain. The germline V gene has CDR1 SGDLS and CDR2 YYNGEE. V lost 1 base, J lost 4 bases, and 3 bases lay in between. The CDR3 extends over 12 amino acids. In nucleotides, the CDR3 is TGTGCCAGCAGCGTATACGGAAACACCATATATTTT. Translated: CASSVYGNTIYF. The whole variable domain, remainder taken from reference TRBV9 and TRBJ1-3, is DSGVTQTPKHLITATGQRVTLRCSPRSGDLSVYWYQQSLDQGLQFLIQYYNGEERAKGNILERFSAQQFPDLHSELNLSSLELGDSALYFCASSVYGNTIYFGEGSWLTVV.

V usage is TRBV7-2 and J usage is TRBJ2-5; TRBD2 agrees at 10 bases. The CDR3 has 15 residues. With 5 bases clipped from V and 3 bases from J, the junction kept 6 bases outside the gene matches. The germline gives CDR1 SGHTA, CDR2 FQGNSA. The CDR3 region is CASSPLAGGKETQYF. The CDR3 region has the DNA TGTGCCAGCAGCCCCTTAGCGGGAGGAAAAGAGACCCAGTACTTC.

The chain has TRBV18 and TRBJ2-2; TRBD2 matches at 13 bases. Germline trimming cut 4 bases from V and 5 bases from J; bases unmatched to any gene: 7. The germline CDR1 and CDR2 sequences are KGHSH and LQKENI. CDR3 size: 17 residues. CDR3 sequence: CASSLRTSGSSTGELFF. The CDR3, as DNA: TGTGCCAGCTCACTCCGGACTAGCGGGAGCAGTACCGGGGAGCTGTTTTTT.

The chain is built from TRBV27 and TRBJ2-1, with 8 bases fitting TRBD2. The germline CDR1 and CDR2 sequences are MNHEY and SMNVEV (reference sequence). Germline trimming cut 6 bases from V and 5 bases from J; bases unmatched to any gene: 3. CDR3 length: 13 residues. The CDR3 region is CASSYGGDNEQFF. The CDR3 region has the DNA TGTGCCAGCAGCTACGGGGGGGACAATGAGCAGTTCTTC.

The chain employs TRBV5-1 and TRBJ1-1; D not resolved. CDR1 SGHRS and CDR2 YFSETQ come from the germline V gene. V was pared by 2 bases and J by 7 bases, with 9 bases between. CDR3 length: 12 amino acids. This chain's CDR3 is CASSLSTVEAFF. The CDR3 DNA sequence: TGCGCCAGCAGCTTAAGTACGGTTGAAGCTTTCTTT.

This clonotype showed up many times. The rearrangement links TRBV12-5 to TRBJ2-1, with TRBD1 as a possible D gene (6 bases). The CDR3 covers 18 residues. V was shortened by 2 bases and J by 0 bases, with 17 bases between the two germline ends. Germline CDR1 and CDR2: LGHNT and FRNRAP. The CDR3 here is CASGLYRTAAFSYNEQFF. Written as DNA, the CDR3 is TGTGCTAGTGGTTTGTACAGGACAGCCGCGTTCTCCTACAATGAGCAGTTCTTC.

This clonotype was observed a few times. This sequence joins TRBV5-1 and TRBJ1-1, with D uncertain. The CDR3 contains 14 residues. Per the germline V gene, CDR1 is SGHRS and CDR2 is YFSETQ. Trimming took off 4 bases at V and 8 bases at J, with 18 bases between the two ends. The chain's CDR3 is CASSPPAGSFEAFF. The CDR3 DNA follows: TGCGCCAGCAGCCCCCCTGCGGGGTCCTTCGAAGCTTTCTTT.

The chain joins TRBV27 to TRBJ2-1; 9 bases agree with TRBD1. V lost 3 bases and J lost 0; bases outside the gene matches: 21. Per the germline V gene, CDR1 is MNHEY and CDR2 is SMNVEV (reference sequence). CDR3 length equals 22 residues. As DNA, the CDR3 is TGTGCCAGCAGTTTTCGGATACTCACAACAGGGGGCGTAGGAGGCTCCTACAATGAGCAGTTCTTC. Translation: CASSFRILTTGGVGGSYNEQFF.

This clonotype has only a few counts. The chain combines TRBV2 with TRBJ1-3; D may be TRBD1 (5 bases). Germline V gene data show CDR1 as SNHLY and CDR2 as FYNNEI. The CDR3 runs 15 residues. V dropped 3 bases and J dropped 7 bases, with 16 bases sitting between them. CDR3 protein: CASSDEYRWGNTIYF. The CDR3 region has the DNA TGTGCCAGCAGTGATGAGTACCGTTGGGGCAACACCATATATTTT. The entire variable domain, with the rest obtained from reference TRBV2 and TRBJ1-3, is as follows: EPEVTQTPSHQVTQMGQEVILRCVPISNHLYFYWYRQILGQKVEFLVSFYNNEISEKSEIFDDQFSVERPDGSNFTLKIRSTKLEDSAMYFCASSDEYRWGNTIYFGEGSWLTVV.

This chain uses TRBV5-5 with TRBJ2-3, with TRBD2 matching 7 bases. The CDR3 length is 15 residues. After removal of 6 bases from V and 6 bases from J, the junction contained 13 bases not matched to a gene. Germline CDR1 reads SGHKS; CDR2 reads YYEKEE (reference sequence). The CDR3 nucleotides are TGTGCCAGCAAGCCTCTAGCGGCGTCTGCGGATACGCAGTATTTT. This sequence encodes CASKPLAASADTQYF. The full variable domain, rest sourced from reference TRBV5-5 and TRBJ2-3, is DAGVTQSPTHLIKTRGQQVTLRCSPISGHKSVSWYQQVLGQGPQFIFQYYEKEERGRGNFPDRFSARQFPNYSSELNVNALLLGDSALYLCASKPLAASADTQYFGPGTRLTVL.

This clonotype was detected many times. This chain connects TRBV10-2 to TRBJ2-5; 10 bases are shared with TRBD2. CDR3 length equals 14 residues. Looked up from germline, CDR1 is WSHSY and CDR2 is SAAADI. V shed 3 bases, J shed 5 bases, and the junction held 3 bases outside the gene matches. In DNA, the CDR3 is TGCGCCAGCAGTGACGTAGCGGGGGGTGAGACCCAGTACTTC. Translating gives CASSDVAGGETQYF.

This clonotype was detected only a few times. The chain has TRBV12-3 or TRBV12-4 and TRBJ2-1, with D tentatively TRBD1 (5 bases). The CDR3 totals 12 residues. V lost 5 bases and J lost 7, with 9 bases in between. DNA of the CDR3: TGTGCCAGCAGTCCAGGGTGGAATGAGCAGTTCTTC. Protein sequence: CASSPGWNEQFF.

On this clonotype itself: At one end the junction does not follow the germline gene, possibly because of a read error. The V and J genes are TRBV12-3 or TRBV12-4 and TRBJ2-7, with 13 positions matching TRBD2. CDR3 length equals 15 residues. The DNA of the CDR3 is TGTGCCAGCAGCCAGACACTAGCGGGAGGGCCCTGGAGCGACTTC. Translating gives CASSQTLAGGPWSDF.

V gene TRBV20-1 combines with J gene TRBJ2-3, with D uncertain. This CDR3 has 11 amino acids. Germline V lookup: CDR1 DFQATT, CDR2 SNEGSKA (reference sequence). V shed 5 bases and J shed 2 bases, with 5 bases lying between them. The CDR3 region has the DNA TGCAGTGCTCGCTCCACAGATACGCAGTATTTT. This sequence encodes CSARSTDTQYF.

This clonotype has just a few counts. Here the CDR3 reads CASSLAGNPSYEQYF. As DNA, the CDR3 is TGCGCCAGCAGCTTGGCAGGCAATCCTTCCTACGAGCAGTACTTC. The V call is TRBV5-1, the J call TRBJ2-7; D is ambiguous. The CDR3 totals 15 residues. Trimming removed 0 bases from V and 1 base from J, with 11 bases in between. Germline CDR1 SGHRS, CDR2 YFSETQ.

This clonotype was observed a few times. The CDR3 is CASSLVWDRGLRLAKNIQYF. The CDR3 DNA reads TGTGCCAGCAGTTTAGTGTGGGACAGGGGTCTAAGACTAGCCAAAAACATTCAGTACTTC. The V and J genes are TRBV12-3 or TRBV12-4 and TRBJ2-4; 10 positions match TRBD1. The junction had 12 bases not matched to a gene; V was cut back by 1 base and J by 0 bases. CDR3 size: 20 residues.

The CDR3 is CASSVPGGAGANVLTF. The CDR3, as DNA: TGTGCCAGCAGCGTGCCAGGGGGCGCTGGGGCCAACGTCCTGACTTTC. V is TRBV9 and J is TRBJ2-6; 8 nucleotides line up with TRBD1. The CDR3 covers 16 residues. The trim removed 2 bases at V and 2 bases at J, leaving 3 bases unmatched. Germline V gene lookup returns CDR1 SGDLS and CDR2 YYNGEE.

The rearrangement joins TRBV28 to TRBJ2-7, with D possibly being TRBD2 (5 bases). CDR3 length: 14 residues. V lost 1 base to trimming and J lost 5 bases, with 12 bases between them. CDR1 MDHEN and CDR2 SYDVKM come from the germline V gene. The CDR3 coding sequence is TGTGCCAGCAGTTTATATCCGGGGAGTAACGAGCAGTACTTC. The encoded protein is CASSLYPGSNEQYF. Variable domain in full (rest from reference TRBV28 and TRBJ2-7): DVKVTQSSRYLVKRTGEKVFLECVQDMDHENMFWYRQDPGLGLRLIYFSYDVKMKEKGDIPEGYSVSREKKERFSLILESASTNQTSMYLCASSLYPGSNEQYFGPGTRLTVT.

This clonotype came up once. The chain combines TRBV24-1 with TRBJ2-6; D possibly uses TRBD1 or TRBD2 (5 bases each). The CDR3 has 19 amino acids. Trimming removed 3 bases at V and 0 bases at J, with 17 bases between. Germline assignment: CDR1 KGHDR and CDR2 SFDVKD. The CDR3 nucleotides read TGTGCCACCAGTGATATCCGGGACGGTGCTTTCTCTGGGGCCAACGTCCTGACTTTC. Translation gives CATSDIRDGAFSGANVLTF.

This clonotype appeared a few times. The chain is built from TRBV7-2 and TRBJ1-2, with D hard to call. Germline CDR1 is SGHTA and CDR2 is FQGNSA. V lost 0 bases, J lost 4 bases, and 9 bases lay in between. The CDR3 consists of 14 residues. In nucleotides, the CDR3 is TGTGCCAGCAGCTTAGCCCGACAAGGCTATGGCTACACCTTC. Residues: CASSLARQGYGYTF.